This entry concerns a single T cell receptor (beta chain). Antigen unknown. CD8 cells regarded as naive lacked CD45RO, were positively chosen for CCR7, and omitted terminally differentiated effector memory CD45RA+ cells. Sequencing was performed with immunoSEQ multiplex PCR; in TCRdb, only in-frame clones are kept and a portion is missing. The sample lists approximately 2,200,000 clones; about 92% were seen once. The data are from a study of shared clonotypes between healthy human individuals. Points from the study as a whole: Sequencing depth was a factor that was expected to affect clonotype sharing among donors. With few donors, the genetic and exposure-history diversity represented was limited. It was the non-shared clonotypes that had lower generation probabilities than clonotypes shared by all four donors.

This CDR3 region has 13 residues. Germline V CDR1 and CDR2: MGHDK, SYGVNS. V lost 4 bases to trimming and J lost 8 bases, with 12 bases between them. Sample: naive CD8+ T cells from PBMCs. The chain uses TRBV25-1 and TRBJ2-1; D unresolved. The sequence came from a man between 18 and 35 years old in good health. Some clones in this sample may be carry-over from other donors' samples. The CDR3 region is CASSGSRLDEQFF. CDR3 DNA: TGTGCCAGCAGTGGGTCTAGACTCGATGAGCAGTTCTTC. The whole variable domain, remainder taken from reference TRBV25-1 and TRBJ2-1, is EADIYQTPRYLVIGTGKKITLECSQTMGHDKMYWYQQDPGMELHLIHYSYGVNSTEKGDLSSESTVSRIRTEHFPLTLESARPSHTSQYLCASSGSRLDEQFFGPGTRLTVL.